A single sample is the source of the 16 T cell receptor beta chains below, sequenced in a study of radiation and T cells in renal cell carcinoma. Regarding time point: blood 4 weeks post-SBRT, at nephrectomy. Treatment reported: 15 Gy SBRT to primary tumor, nephrectomy 4 weeks later. The data were produced by immunoSEQ multiplex PCR, yet TCRdb's version contains in-frame clones alone and is incomplete. The sample shows over 60,000 clones, less than 85% of them seen only once. The sample consisted of blood, taken from a patient whose treatment included radiotherapy and nephrectomy. Source of these receptors: a woman aged 55-75 years with renal cell carcinoma.

This clone was observed once. The rearrangement joins TRBV28 to TRBJ2-5; the match to TRBD2 covers 7 bases. V lost 3 bases and J lost 7; bases outside the gene matches: 8. CDR1 MDHEN and CDR2 SYDVKM come from the germline V gene. There are 14 residues in the CDR3. The CDR3 DNA follows: TGTGCCAGCAGTTTTATAGCGGGCACGGGGACCCAGTACTTC. It yields the protein CASSFIAGTGTQYF.

The chain carries TRBV9 and TRBJ1-3; 8 nucleotides agree with TRBD1. Germline loops: CDR1 SGDLS, CDR2 YYNGEE. V lost 0 bases to trimming and J lost 4 bases; unmatched junction nucleotides: 3. CDR3 length: 15 amino acids. The CDR3 region has the DNA TGTGCCAGCAGCGTAGAGGCAGGGGGCGGAAACACCATATATTTT. The encoded protein is CASSVEAGGGNTIYF.

V gene TRBV5-4 combines with J gene TRBJ1-1; tentatively, D is TRBD1 (6 bases). With 0 bases removed from V and 5 bases from J, the gap between germline ends came to 20 bases. The CDR3 length is 17 residues. CDR1 SGHNT and CDR2 YYREEE come from the germline V gene (reference sequence). The CDR3 loop reads CASSLVGQGLWVTEAFF. CDR3 in DNA: TGTGCCAGCAGCTTGGTAGGCCAGGGGCTTTGGGTGACTGAAGCTTTCTTT.

This clone occurred a few times. The V and J genes are TRBV2 and TRBJ2-7; 14 positions agree with TRBD2. This CDR3 is built from 14 residues. CDR1 and CDR2 (germline): SNHLY, FYNNEI. The J segment lost 12 bases and the V segment lost 4 bases, leaving 8 bases of the junction unmatched. This CDR3 is CASSGPGTSGSLYF. CDR3 nucleotides: TGTGCCAGCAGTGGTCCGGGGACTAGCGGGAGTCTGTACTTC.

The chain links TRBV5-1 to TRBJ2-3; 8 positions agree with TRBD2. The CDR3 length is 15 residues. Germline V CDR1 and CDR2: SGHRS, YFSETQ. J lost 3 bases, V lost 0 bases, and 3 bases had no gene match. The CDR3 region is CASSLEAGATDTQYF. The CDR3 DNA follows: TGCGCCAGCAGCTTGGAAGCGGGAGCAACAGATACGCAGTATTTT.

V and J are TRBV5-1 and TRBJ1-3; no clear D. This CDR3 comprises 13 residues. Germline V CDR1 and CDR2: SGHRS, YFSETQ. V lost 5 bases and J lost 8, with 14 bases in between. In DNA, the CDR3 is TGCGCCAGCAGTTTTGCCGGAACGGACACCATATATTTT. This translates into CASSFAGTDTIYF.

The gene calls are TRBV25-1 and TRBJ1-4; TRBD1 aligns across 8 bases. Germline V gene data show CDR1 as MGHDK and CDR2 as SYGVNS. The CDR3 covers 17 residues. With V trimmed by 6 bases and J by 2 bases, 11 bases remained unmatched. The CDR3 coding sequence is TGTGCCAGCAGCCTGACAGGGGCTATCGGCACTAATGAAAAACTGTTTTTT. This encodes CASSLTGAIGTNEKLFF.

The chain has TRBV5-1 and TRBJ2-5; a weak D match, TRBD1 (6 bases). The CDR3 consists of 14 residues. CDR1 is SGHRS, CDR2 YFSETQ, per germline. V lost 4 bases and J lost 0, with 10 bases in between. The CDR3 DNA sequence: TGCGCCAGCAGCCACCACAGGGACCAAGAGACCCAGTACTTC. This encodes CASSHHRDQETQYF.

The chain employs TRBV7-2 and TRBJ1-2; D unclear. Germline CDR1 and CDR2: SGHTA and FQGNSA. This CDR3 is 15 amino acids long. V was pared by 7 bases and J by 4 bases, with 19 bases between. The CDR3 is CASTQQGGMAYGYTF. CDR3 bases: TGTGCCAGCACCCAACAAGGCGGGATGGCCTATGGCTACACCTTC.

The rearrangement joins TRBV9 to TRBJ2-2; D is unclear. V lost 4 bases and J lost 1, with 5 bases in between. CDR3 length equals 13 residues. The germline gives CDR1 SGDLS, CDR2 YYNGEE. CDR3 bases: TGTGCCAGCAGCAGGCAGAACACCGGGGAGCTGTTTTTT. It codes for CASSRQNTGELFF.

The chain links TRBV6-1 to TRBJ2-3; maybe TRBD2 (6 bases). V lost 0 bases to trimming and J lost 7 bases, with 17 bases between them. The CDR3 loop spans 16 amino acids. Germline V gives CDR1 MNHNS, CDR2 SASEGT. The CDR3: CASSEAGGLGSNTQYF. For the CDR3, the DNA is TGTGCCAGCAGTGAAGCAGGAGGGCTTGGCTCGAATACGCAGTATTTT.

The chain couples TRBV6-5 to TRBJ2-5, with D tentatively TRBD1 (6 bases). Trimming stripped 0 bases from V and 0 bases from J, with 8 bases between. Per the germline V gene, CDR1 is MNHEY and CDR2 is SVGAGI. CDR3 length: 15 amino acids. The CDR3 is CASSYSRGYQETQYF. The CDR3 region has the DNA TGTGCCAGCAGTTACTCCAGGGGATACCAAGAGACCCAGTACTTC.

The J gene is TRBJ2-7, the V gene TRBV6-5, with unresolved D. Trimming removed 2 bases from V and 6 bases from J, with 14 bases in between. CDR1 and CDR2 from the germline V gene are MNHEY and SVGAGI. There are 14 residues in the CDR3. CDR3 sequence: CASSYGVGRSEQYF. CDR3 in DNA: TGTGCCAGCAGTTACGGCGTAGGTAGGAGCGAGCAGTACTTC.

V is TRBV28 and J is TRBJ2-7, with D possibly called TRBD1 or TRBD2 (6 bases each). The CDR3 has 13 residues. The germline V gene has CDR1 MDHEN and CDR2 SYDVKM. Trimming took off 3 bases at V and 3 bases at J, with 9 bases between the two ends. CDR3 sequence: CASSFRGLYEQYF. CDR3 in DNA: TGTGCCAGCAGTTTTCGGGGGCTCTACGAGCAGTACTTC.

The V gene is TRBV5-1, the J gene TRBJ1-1; D is possibly TRBD1 (6 bases). Germline CDR1 reads SGHRS; CDR2 reads YFSETQ. The CDR3 totals 15 residues. V lost 1 base, J lost 4 bases, and 14 bases lay in between. In DNA, the CDR3 is TGCGCCAGCAGCTTGCTCGGAGGGGGTACCACTGAAGCTTTCTTT. Its translation: CASSLLGGGTTEAFF.

V usage is TRBV28 and J usage is TRBJ1-2; 8 bases are a match to TRBD1. Germline values: CDR1 MDHEN, CDR2 SYDVKM. Trimming at V came to 6 bases and at J to 3 bases, leaving 15 bases not matched to a gene. The CDR3 length is 17 residues. CDR3: CASRIGQGGFMDYGYTF. The CDR3 coding sequence is TGTGCCAGCAGGATTGGACAGGGCGGATTTATGGACTATGGCTACACCTTC.